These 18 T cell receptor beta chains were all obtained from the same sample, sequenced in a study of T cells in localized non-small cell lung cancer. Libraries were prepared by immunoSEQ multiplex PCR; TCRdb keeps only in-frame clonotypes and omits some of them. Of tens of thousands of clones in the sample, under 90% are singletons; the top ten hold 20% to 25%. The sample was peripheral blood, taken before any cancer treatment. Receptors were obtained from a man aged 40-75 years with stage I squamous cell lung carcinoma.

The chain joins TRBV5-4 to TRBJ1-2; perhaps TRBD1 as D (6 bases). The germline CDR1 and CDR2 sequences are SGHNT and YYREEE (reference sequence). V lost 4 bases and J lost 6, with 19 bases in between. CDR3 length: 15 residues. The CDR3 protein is CASSGKNRDPNGYTF. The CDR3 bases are TGTGCCAGCAGCGGAAAAAACAGGGATCCCAATGGCTACACCTTC.

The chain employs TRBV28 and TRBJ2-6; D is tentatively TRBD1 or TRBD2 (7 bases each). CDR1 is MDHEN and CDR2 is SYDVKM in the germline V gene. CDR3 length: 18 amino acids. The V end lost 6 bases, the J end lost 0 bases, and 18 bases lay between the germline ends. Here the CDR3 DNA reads TGTGCCAGCAGGAGGCAGGGGGGGCTCGTCTCTGGGGCCAACGTCCTGACTTTC. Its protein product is CASRRQGGLVSGANVLTF.

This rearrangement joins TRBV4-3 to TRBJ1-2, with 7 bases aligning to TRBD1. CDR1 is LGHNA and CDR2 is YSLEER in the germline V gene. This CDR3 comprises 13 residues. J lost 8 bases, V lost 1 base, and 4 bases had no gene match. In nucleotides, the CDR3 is TGCGCCAGCAGCCAAGGACAGGGTGGGGGCTACACCTTC. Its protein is CASSQGQGGGYTF.

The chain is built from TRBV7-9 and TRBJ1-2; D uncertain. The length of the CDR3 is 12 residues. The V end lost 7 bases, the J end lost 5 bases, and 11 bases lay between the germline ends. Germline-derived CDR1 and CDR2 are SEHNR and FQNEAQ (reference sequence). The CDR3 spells CASTQGKYGYTF. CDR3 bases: TGTGCCAGCACCCAAGGGAAGTATGGCTACACCTTC.

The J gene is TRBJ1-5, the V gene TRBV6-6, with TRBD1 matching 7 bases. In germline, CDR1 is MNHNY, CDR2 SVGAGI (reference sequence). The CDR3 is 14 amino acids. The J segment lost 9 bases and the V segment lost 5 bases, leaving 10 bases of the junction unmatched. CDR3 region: CASSNRQGGTPQHF. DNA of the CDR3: TGTGCCAGCAGTAACAGACAGGGAGGTACGCCCCAGCATTTT.

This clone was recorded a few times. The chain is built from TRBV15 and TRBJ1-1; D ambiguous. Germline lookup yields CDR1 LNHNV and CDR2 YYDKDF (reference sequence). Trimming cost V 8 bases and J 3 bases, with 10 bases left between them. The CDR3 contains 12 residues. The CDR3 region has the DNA TGTGCCACCGGTGGAAGGTACACTGAAGCTTTCTTT. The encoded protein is CATGGRYTEAFF.

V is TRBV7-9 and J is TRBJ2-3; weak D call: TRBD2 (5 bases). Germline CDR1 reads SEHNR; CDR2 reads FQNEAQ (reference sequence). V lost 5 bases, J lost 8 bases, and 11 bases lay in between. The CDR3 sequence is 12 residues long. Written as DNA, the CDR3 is TGTGCCAGCAGCGAAGCCGGAGGTACGCAGTATTTT. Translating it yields CASSEAGGTQYF.

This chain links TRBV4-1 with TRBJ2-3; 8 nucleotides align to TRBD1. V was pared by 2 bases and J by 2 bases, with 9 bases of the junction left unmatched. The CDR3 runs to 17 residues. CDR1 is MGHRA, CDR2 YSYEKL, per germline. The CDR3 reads CASSQLTGTGLTDTQYF. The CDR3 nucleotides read TGCGCCAGCAGCCAACTCACCGGGACAGGACTCACAGATACGCAGTATTTT.

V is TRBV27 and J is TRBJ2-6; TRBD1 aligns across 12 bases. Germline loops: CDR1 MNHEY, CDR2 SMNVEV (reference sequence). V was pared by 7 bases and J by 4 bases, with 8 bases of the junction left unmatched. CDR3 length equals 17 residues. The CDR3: CASTPGQGAEGANVLTF. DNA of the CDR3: TGTGCCAGCACCCCGGGACAGGGGGCGGAGGGGGCCAACGTCCTGACTTTC.

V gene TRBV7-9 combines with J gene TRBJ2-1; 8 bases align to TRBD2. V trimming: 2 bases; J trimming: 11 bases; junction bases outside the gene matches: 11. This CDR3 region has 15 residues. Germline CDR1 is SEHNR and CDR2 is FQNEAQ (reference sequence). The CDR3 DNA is TGTGCCAGCAGCTTAATACGGGGGGGCCGGACTAAGCAGTTCTTC. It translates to CASSLIRGGRTKQFF.

This chain's CDR3 is CASSEQGDDYGYTF. Written as DNA, the CDR3 is TGTGCCAGCAGTGAGCAGGGAGATGACTATGGCTACACCTTC. The chain couples TRBV2 to TRBJ1-2, with TRBD1 as a possible D gene (5 bases). V shed 3 bases and J shed 3 bases, with 11 bases lying between them. This CDR3 is built from 14 residues. Germline assignment: CDR1 SNHLY and CDR2 FYNNEI.

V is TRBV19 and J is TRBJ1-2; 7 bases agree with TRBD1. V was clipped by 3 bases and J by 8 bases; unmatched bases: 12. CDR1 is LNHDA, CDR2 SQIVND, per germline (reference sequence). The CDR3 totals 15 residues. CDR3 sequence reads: CASSMPRTGAYGYTF. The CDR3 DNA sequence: TGTGCCAGTAGTATGCCTCGGACAGGCGCCTACGGCTACACCTTC.

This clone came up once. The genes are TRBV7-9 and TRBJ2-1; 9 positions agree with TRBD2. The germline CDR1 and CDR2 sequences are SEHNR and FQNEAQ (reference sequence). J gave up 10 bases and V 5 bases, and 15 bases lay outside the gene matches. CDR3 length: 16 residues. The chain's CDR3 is CASSPPEAGGQVEQFF. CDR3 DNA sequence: TGTGCCAGCAGCCCTCCCGAGGCGGGGGGGCAAGTCGAGCAGTTCTTC.

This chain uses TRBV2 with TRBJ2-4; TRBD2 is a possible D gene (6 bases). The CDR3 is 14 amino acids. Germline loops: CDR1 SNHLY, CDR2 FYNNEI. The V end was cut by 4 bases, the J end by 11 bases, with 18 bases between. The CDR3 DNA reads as TGTGCCAGCAGTGGGAGGGATATCTCCCTTCTTCAGTACTTC. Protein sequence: CASSGRDISLLQYF.

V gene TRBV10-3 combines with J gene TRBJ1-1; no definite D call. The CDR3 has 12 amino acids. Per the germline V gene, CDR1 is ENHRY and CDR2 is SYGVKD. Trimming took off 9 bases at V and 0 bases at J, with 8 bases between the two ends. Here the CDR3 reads CAIAGMNTEAFF. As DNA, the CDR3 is TGTGCCATAGCGGGGATGAACACTGAAGCTTTCTTT.

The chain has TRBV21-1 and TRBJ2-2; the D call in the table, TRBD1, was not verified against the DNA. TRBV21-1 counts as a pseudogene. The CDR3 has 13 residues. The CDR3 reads CASTRVSTGELFF. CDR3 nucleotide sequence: TGTGCCAGCACCAGGGTGTCCACCGGGGAGCTGTTTTTT.

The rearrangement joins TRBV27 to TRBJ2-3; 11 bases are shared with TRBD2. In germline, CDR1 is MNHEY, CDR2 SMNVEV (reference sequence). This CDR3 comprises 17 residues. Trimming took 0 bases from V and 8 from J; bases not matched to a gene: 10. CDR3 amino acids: CASSLSRNSGGAGTQYF. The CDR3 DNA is TGTGCCAGCAGTTTATCGAGAAATAGCGGGGGGGCGGGTACGCAGTATTTT.

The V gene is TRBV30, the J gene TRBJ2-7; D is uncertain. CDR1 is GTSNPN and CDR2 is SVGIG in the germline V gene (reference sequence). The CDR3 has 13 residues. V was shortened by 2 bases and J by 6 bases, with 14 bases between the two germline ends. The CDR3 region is CAWSSLGVGEQYF. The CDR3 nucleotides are TGTGCCTGGAGTTCCTTGGGCGTCGGCGAGCAGTACTTC.